Below are 6 T cell receptor beta chains sequenced from a single sample in a study of CD8 T cells in ankylosing spondylitis. Each CDR3 protein gets one entry after TCRdb re-called the 5' RACE reads with MiXCR. The data show a few hundred thousand distinct CDR3 sequences, with roughly a tenth seen just once and under 25% held by the top ten. What was sequenced was blood, either unsorted or a sorted T cell fraction (not recorded which). The receptors stem from a male donor with ankylosing spondylitis or in good health (not recorded which).

This clonotype has more than one count but fewer than ten. The chain carries TRBV9 and TRBJ2-7; 7 nucleotides match TRBD1. The trim removed 4 bases at V and 1 base at J, leaving 5 bases unmatched. This CDR3 is built from 14 residues. The germline gives CDR1 SGDLS, CDR2 YYNGEE. DNA for the CDR3: TGTGCCAGCAGCTCCGGGACAGCATCCTACGAGCAGTACTTC. Translation gives CASSSGTASYEQYF.

This clonotype was detected ten times or more. The chain employs TRBV12-3 or TRBV12-4 and TRBJ2-4; D is unclear. V lost 2 bases, J lost 4 bases, and 6 bases lay in between. The CDR3 consists of 13 residues. The CDR3 DNA reads as TGTGCCAGCAGTTTAATCGGGAAAAACATTCAGTACTTC. Residues: CASSLIGKNIQYF.

This clonotype showed up many times. The chain couples TRBV4-2 to TRBJ1-4, with TRBD1 matching over 9 bases. From germline, CDR1 is LGHNA and CDR2 YNFKEQ. The junction had 6 bases not matched to a gene; V was cut back by 2 bases and J by 8 bases. The CDR3 spans 15 residues. The chain's CDR3 is CASSQKTGGREKLFF. CDR3 in DNA: TGTGCCAGCAGCCAAAAGACAGGGGGGAGAGAAAAACTGTTTTTT.

This clonotype was seen ten or more times. The J gene is TRBJ1-1, the V gene TRBV9; D is unresolved. The germline V gene has CDR1 SGDLS and CDR2 YYNGEE. This CDR3 spans 14 amino acids. Trimming pared 3 bases from V and 5 bases from J, leaving 14 bases between. The CDR3 here is CASSEALGGTEAFF. CDR3 DNA sequence: TGTGCCAGCAGCGAGGCACTCGGAGGGACTGAAGCTTTCTTT. Combining the CDR3 with reference TRBV9 and TRBJ1-1 gives the whole variable domain DSGVTQTPKHLITATGQRVTLRCSPRSGDLSVYWYQQSLDQGLQFLIQYYNGEERAKGNILERFSAQQFPDLHSELNLSSLELGDSALYFCASSEALGGTEAFFGQGTRLTVV.

This clonotype has ten or more counts. J is TRBJ2-7 and V is TRBV3-1; the D gene is possibly TRBD1 (5 bases). V was shortened by 1 base and J by 3 bases, with 10 bases between the two germline ends. In germline, CDR1 is LGHDT, CDR2 YNNKEL (reference sequence). CDR3 length: 14 residues. CDR3 region: CASSQGQLNYEQYF. CDR3 in DNA: TGTGCCAGCAGCCAAGGACAGCTGAACTACGAGCAGTACTTC.

This clonotype was seen many times. The chain uses TRBV9 and TRBJ2-3; no clear D gene. The CDR3 length is 14 residues. V dropped 0 bases and J dropped 0 bases, with 5 bases sitting between them. Germline V gives CDR1 SGDLS, CDR2 YYNGEE. For the CDR3, the DNA is TGTGCCAGCAGCGTAGTCCCCAGCACAGATACGCAGTATTTT. Protein: CASSVVPSTDTQYF.